This T cell receptor beta chain was retrieved from a study of cytomegalovirus exposure and HLA in healthy donors. J gave up 3 bases and V 4 bases, and 11 bases lay outside the gene matches. CDR3 length: 17 amino acids. The V gene's germline CDR1 is LGHNA and CDR2 YNFKEQ. Among the 110 or so subjects of the validation cohort, separate from the roughly 670-subject first cohort, were the donors. Details on this clone: Its antigen is still unknown.

Assay used: immunoSEQ multiplex PCR; TCRdb lists only in-frame clones, some missing. The table lists more than 140,000 clones, roughly nine tenths of them singletons. Notes on the study in general: Usually a TCR sequence was rare, but some public TCRs were found in many donors.

The clonotype comes from a woman aged 18-30 years in good health and CMV-seropositive. J is TRBJ2-2 and V is TRBV4-2; 7 bases are a match to TRBD1. Sequenced: PBMCs. CDR3 sequence reads: CASSPRKGASDTGELFF. CDR3 DNA: TGTGCCAGCAGCCCCCGGAAGGGGGCTTCTGACACCGGGGAGCTGTTTTTT.